The present TCR beta chain was sequenced within a study of blood T cell repertoires in COVID-19. Overall study: There were acute and convalescent COVID-19 samples, and they came from the United States, Italy and Spain. Nucleic acid was either cDNA or gDNA, and it came from T cells, B-cell-depleted T cells, or PBMCs.

This clone was seen just once. Trimming stripped 1 base from V and 0 bases from J, with 10 bases between. CDR3 length equals 16 residues. Per the germline V gene, CDR1 is MNHNS and CDR2 is SASEGT. How the authors handled the data: Nucleated cell number was recorded as an estimate derived from reference gene primer amplification. Measured with immunoSEQ multiplex PCR; TCRdb has only the in-frame clones, and not every one. That table is the source of V, J and clone size, and D and trimming were worked out from the DNA. The data show about 140,000 clones, around 87% seen once. This clonotype was sampled from a man aged 50 to 59 who had recovered from COVID-19. Sequencing input: peripheral blood. The genes are TRBV6-1 and TRBJ1-3; D is uncertain. CDR3 sequence: CASSEVRYRSGNTIYF. The CDR3 DNA follows: TGTGCCAGCAGTGAAGTCAGATATCGCTCTGGAAACACCATATATTTT.